This T cell receptor (beta chain) comes out of a study of ipilimumab plus nivolumab after autologous stem cell transplantation. Study information: The DLBCL group included primary refractory and relapsed cases.

Here immunoSEQ multiplex PCR was the method, and the copy in TCRdb shows in-frame clones only, minus some. This table holds approximately 80,000 clones, more than 80% found once. To note about this clone: Its antigen is undetermined.

Ipilimumab, 1 mg/kg, started 14 to 28 days after autologous transplant. Patients got 3 mg/kg IV nivolumab weeks 1, 4, 7, 10, then biweekly through week 26. Overall study results and limits: Authors suggest TCR repertoire, Treg phenotype and gut microbiota support further study.

The sequence was collected from a male donor with diffuse large B-cell lymphoma. The sequences come from PBMCs, collected in a trial of ipilimumab plus nivolumab as post-transplant consolidation.

This CDR3 is CASSYPGQGAREQYF. CDR3 bases: TGTGCCAGCAGTTACCCCGGACAGGGGGCGCGGGAGCAGTACTTC. This chain uses TRBV6-6 with TRBJ2-7; 11 nucleotides match TRBD1. This CDR3 comprises 15 residues. CDR1 is MNHNY and CDR2 is SVGAGI in the germline V gene (reference sequence). Trimming took 2 bases from V and 7 from J; bases not matched to a gene: 7.